These 23 T cell receptor beta chains share one sample of origin, sequenced in a study of T-cell reconstitution after alpha-beta-depleted transplantation in children (dated by TCRdb to about 2016). Library method: PCR. Sequencing was carried out with an Illumina HiSeq 2500. TCR library preparation used molecular barcoding, with unique molecular identifiers applied to normalize quantification of the TCRbeta repertoire. Starting from the raw public reads, TCRdb applied fastp trimming at Q25, assembled clones with MiXCR and retained in-frame beta chains. Rows are unified per CDR3 protein, each entry keeping the most common DNA and genes. The sample has fewer than 400,000 distinct CDR3 sequences on record, about 20% of them singletons. Clones ranked in the top ten supply approximately 3.9% of the sample. Sequencing used PBMCs from the stem cell graft donor, obtained from the stem cell graft. The receptors shown here come from a human donor who donated a stem cell graft to a child with acute myeloid leukemia.

This clonotype was found many times. The rearrangement joins TRBV6-5 to TRBJ1-1; no clear D gene. The CDR3 extends over 14 amino acids. Between the trimmed V and J ends, which lost 2 bases and 1 base, there was a span of 8 bases. Germline-derived CDR1 and CDR2 are MNHEY and SVGAGI. CDR3 protein: CASSYDDGNTEAFF. The CDR3 DNA reads as TGTGCCAGCAGTTACGACGACGGGAACACTGAAGCTTTCTTT.

This clonotype came up a few times. This chain links TRBV3-1 with TRBJ2-4; D is ambiguous. This CDR3 region has 13 residues. The germline V gene has CDR1 LGHDT and CDR2 YNNKEL (reference sequence). Trimming cost V 3 bases and J 8 bases, with 11 bases left between them. In DNA form, the CDR3 reads TGTGCCAGCAGCCACCGGGTTGAGGACATTCAGTACTTC. The encoded protein is CASSHRVEDIQYF.

This clonotype was detected many times. The rearrangement links TRBV7-2 to TRBJ1-1; 7 positions agree with TRBD1. J was trimmed by 2 bases and V by 6 bases; bases with no gene match: 3. The CDR3 totals 13 residues. CDR1 and CDR2 (germline): SGHTA, FQGNSA. The CDR3 DNA reads TGTGCCAGCAGATGGGACAGAAACACTGAAGCTTTCTTT. The encoded protein is CASRWDRNTEAFF.

The V and J genes are TRBV12-3 or TRBV12-4 and TRBJ2-5; 8 nucleotides agree with TRBD1. There are 21 residues in the CDR3. Trimming removed 0 bases from V and 3 bases from J; junction bases left unmatched: 21. The CDR3 DNA follows: TGTGCCAGCAGTTTAGCGCGGGGCAGGGGGCTGCCGCCCCGCAAGGAAGAGACCCAGTACTTC. It is translated as CASSLARGRGLPPRKEETQYF.

This clonotype has at least ten counts. The CDR3 sequence is CSVGGVGENEQFF. For the CDR3, the DNA is TGCAGCGTTGGTGGAGTTGGGGAGAATGAGCAGTTCTTC. V is TRBV29-1 and J is TRBJ2-1, with a tentative D call TRBD2 (5 bases). Deletions cut 4 bases from V and 7 bases from J, with 14 bases between. CDR1 is SQVTM, CDR2 ANQGSEA, per germline. The CDR3 has 13 amino acids.

This clonotype appeared a few times. The chain employs TRBV21-1 and TRBJ2-7; TRBD1, the table's D call, was not compared with the DNA. TRBV21-1 is noted as a pseudogene. The CDR3 has 13 residues. The DNA for the CDR3 is TGTGCCAGCGGGGACAGGGGGCTTTACGAGCAGTACTTC. This gives the protein CASGDRGLYEQYF.

J is TRBJ2-7 and V is TRBV7-9; D may be TRBD1 (5 bases). This CDR3 contains 14 residues. V gave up 2 bases and J gave up 4 bases, with 12 bases separating them. Germline V gene lookup returns CDR1 SEHNR and CDR2 FQNEAQ (reference sequence). The CDR3 region is CASSLRGAFYEQYF. The CDR3 region has the DNA TGTGCCAGCAGCTTAAGGGGTGCCTTTTACGAGCAGTACTTC. The full variable domain, its missing parts supplied by reference TRBV7-9 and TRBJ2-7, is DTGVSQNPRHKITKRGQNVTFRCDPISEHNRLYWYRQTLGQGPEFLTYFQNEAQLEKSRLLSDRFSAERPKGSFSTLEIQRTEQGDSAMYLCASSLRGAFYEQYFGPGTRLTVT.

The chain combines TRBV6-2 or TRBV6-3 with TRBJ2-1; 13 nucleotides agree with TRBD2. The trim removed 7 bases at V and 4 bases at J, leaving 22 bases unmatched. Germline CDR1 and CDR2: MNHEY and SVGEGT. CDR3 length equals 21 residues. The CDR3 loop is CASTTDRGLSGLAGPYNEQFF. The CDR3 DNA sequence: TGTGCCAGCACCACGGACAGGGGGCTATCGGGACTAGCGGGGCCATACAATGAGCAGTTCTTC.

This clonotype was counted between two and nine times. V is TRBV5-1 and J is TRBJ2-1, with D unresolved. The CDR3 is 17 residues long. V dropped 4 bases and J dropped 8 bases, with 25 bases sitting between them. Germline V lookup: CDR1 SGHRS, CDR2 YFSETQ. The CDR3 sequence is CASSAPRLGRDLYEQFF. CDR3 nucleotides: TGCGCCAGCAGCGCCCCCCGGTTGGGCAGAGACCTATATGAGCAGTTCTTC.

The chain joins TRBV5-1 to TRBJ2-5; 7 bases match TRBD2. The trim removed 7 bases at V and 3 bases at J, leaving 9 bases unmatched. The CDR3 extends over 14 amino acids. Looked up from germline, CDR1 is SGHRS and CDR2 is YFSETQ. The CDR3 DNA is TGCGCCAGCGGCCTCGGGGCGGGAGAAGAGACCCAGTACTTC. This encodes CASGLGAGEETQYF. Drawing the rest from reference TRBV5-1 and TRBJ2-5, the complete variable domain is KAGVTQTPRYLIKTRGQQVTLSCSPISGHRSVSWYQQTPGQGLQFLFEYFSETQRNKGNFPGRFSGRQFSNSRSEMNVSTLELGDSALYLCASGLGAGEETQYFGPGTRLLVL.

This clonotype came up many times. V usage is TRBV25-1 and J usage is TRBJ2-1, with 7 bases fitting TRBD2. The germline gives CDR1 MGHDK, CDR2 SYGVNS. Losses at the gene ends were 6 bases for V and 3 bases for J; bases not matched to a gene: 2. This CDR3 region has 13 residues. The CDR3 spells CASRASGYNEQFF. In DNA, the CDR3 is TGTGCCAGCAGGGCTAGCGGCTACAATGAGCAGTTCTTC.

This clonotype has just a few counts. This rearrangement joins TRBV24-1 to TRBJ2-5; D is possibly TRBD1 (6 bases). CDR1 and CDR2 from the germline V gene are KGHDR and SFDVKD. This CDR3 has 14 residues. V shed 4 bases and J shed 1 base, with 9 bases lying between them. CDR3 region: CATSDHRVQETQYF. CDR3 in DNA: TGTGCCACCAGTGACCACAGGGTCCAAGAGACCCAGTACTTC.

This clonotype was detected ten times or more. V is TRBV6-5 and J is TRBJ2-1; D uncertain. Germline lookup yields CDR1 MNHEY and CDR2 SVGAGI. The V gene lost 0 bases and the J gene lost 2 bases, with 8 bases spanning the gap. This CDR3 is built from 15 residues. CDR3 amino acids: CASSYSMAAYNEQFF. The CDR3 region has the DNA TGTGCCAGCAGTTACTCGATGGCGGCCTACAATGAGCAGTTCTTC.

The rearrangement uses TRBV12-3 or TRBV12-4 and TRBJ1-4; D not resolved. V was clipped by 4 bases and J by 0 bases, with 6 bases between them. The CDR3 extends over 14 amino acids. The CDR3, as DNA: TGTGCCAGCAGTTCCGGGACAACTAATGAAAAACTGTTTTTT. Protein sequence: CASSSGTTNEKLFF.

CDR3 sequence (DNA): TGTGCCAGCAGCCAAGTGGGCAGGGGGAAGACCCAGTACTTC. Its translation is CASSQVGRGKTQYF. This chain links TRBV4-2 with TRBJ2-5; 7 positions agree with TRBD1. Trimming removed 1 base from V and 6 bases from J; junction bases left unmatched: 5. The CDR3 is 14 residues long. Germline V lookup: CDR1 LGHNA, CDR2 YNFKEQ.

This clonotype has only a few counts. The rearrangement joins TRBV4-3 to TRBJ2-4; 11 bases are shared with TRBD2. The J segment lost 8 bases and the V segment lost 0 bases, leaving 6 bases of the junction unmatched. The germline CDR1 and CDR2 sequences are LGHNA and YSLEER. This CDR3 is built from 16 residues. The CDR3 nucleotides read TGCGCCAGCAGCCAAGATTGGTCTAGCGGGAGGTACATTCAGTACTTC. As protein: CASSQDWSSGRYIQYF.

This clonotype was observed at least ten times. V usage is TRBV20-1 and J usage is TRBJ2-1; 10 bases match TRBD1. The germline V gene has CDR1 DFQATT and CDR2 SNEGSKA (reference sequence). The CDR3 sequence is 14 residues long. Trimming at V came to 2 bases and at J to 6 bases, leaving 4 bases not matched to a gene. The CDR3 bases are TGCAGTGCTAGACCCCGGGACAGGGGCAATGAGCAGTTCTTC. It yields the protein CSARPRDRGNEQFF.

This clonotype turned up a few times. The chain uses TRBV29-1 and TRBJ2-1; tentatively, D is TRBD1 or TRBD2 (5 bases each). This CDR3 spans 15 amino acids. Per germline, CDR1 SQVTM and CDR2 ANQGSEA. Trimming removed 7 bases from V and 2 bases from J, with 18 bases in between. CDR3 DNA: TGCAGCGCCCCCGGGGCAGAAGACCCCTACAATGAGCAGTTCTTC. This encodes CSAPGAEDPYNEQFF.

V gene TRBV21-1 combines with J gene TRBJ2-1; the listed D gene, TRBD1, was not tested against the DNA. TRBV21-1 is a known pseudogene. This CDR3 has 19 amino acids. CDR3 amino acids: CASSERTRGPEGGRHEQFF. In nucleotides, the CDR3 is TGTGCCAGCAGCGAAAGGACGCGGGGCCCGGAGGGGGGTCGGCATGAGCAGTTCTTC.

This clonotype has only a few counts. CDR3 in amino acids: CATRQGPWETQYF. CDR3 DNA sequence: TGTGCCACGAGACAGGGGCCCTGGGAGACCCAGTACTTC. This chain links TRBV28 with TRBJ2-5, with 8 bases matching TRBD1. The junction had 9 bases not matched to a gene; V was cut back by 10 bases and J by 5 bases. Germline V gene data show CDR1 as MDHEN and CDR2 as SYDVKM. The CDR3 covers 13 residues.

The J gene is TRBJ2-3, the V gene TRBV4-2; D might be TRBD2 (6 bases). CDR1 is LGHNA, CDR2 YNFKEQ, per germline. V lost 3 bases to trimming and J lost 2 bases, with 21 bases between them. There are 18 residues in the CDR3. CDR3 loop: CASSHETGDGGITDTQYF. For the CDR3, the DNA is TGTGCCAGCAGCCACGAAACCGGGGACGGGGGTATCACAGATACGCAGTATTTT.

This clonotype appeared a few times. This chain connects TRBV6-6 to TRBJ2-3, with D possibly being TRBD2 (6 bases). V lost 5 bases and J 5 bases, leaving 11 bases between the germline ends. This CDR3 region has 13 residues. Germline V CDR1 and CDR2: MNHNY, SVGAGI (reference sequence). CDR3 sequence (DNA): TGTGCCAGCAGTCGACTAGAGGAAGATACGCAGTATTTT. Translating it yields CASSRLEEDTQYF.

The V call is TRBV4-1, the J call TRBJ2-5, with D unresolved. Per the germline V gene, CDR1 is MGHRA and CDR2 is YSYEKL. This CDR3 is built from 13 residues. Trimming removed 4 bases from V and 4 bases from J, with 10 bases in between. The CDR3 sequence: CASSLPAGETQYF. CDR3 nucleotides: TGCGCCAGCAGCCTGCCAGCCGGAGAGACCCAGTACTTC.